This T cell receptor beta chain was captured in a study of T cells in Graves' hyperthyroidism and ophthalmopathy. Study-wide findings and caveats: Most clonotypes that expanded in the thyroid above 0.001 also showed up in blood.

In this sample, this clonotype turned up many times. Its antigen is not known. CDR3 length: 15 residues. V lost 4 bases to trimming and J lost 4 bases, with 16 bases between them. Germline assignment: CDR1 ENHRY and CDR2 SYGVKD. Ophthalmopathy patients had Clinical Activity Score at least 3, NOSPECS grade at least 4, duration under 3 months. Uncontrolled infection, other autoimmune disease, pregnancy or lactation led to exclusion. Researchers amplified the TCR beta CDR3 regions from RNA transcripts. Initially, a first-round RT-PCR of the TCR CDR3 employed the HTBI primer set. TCRdb used MiXCR to reprocess the multiplex PCR reads, holding one entry per CDR3 protein. The data show about 520,000 distinct CDR3 sequences, with 24% seen just once and about 11% held by the top ten.

The sequenced material came from blood. The chain couples TRBV10-3 to TRBJ1-1; D unresolved. The source of this sequence is a woman aged 30 to 39 with Graves' ophthalmopathy. Written as DNA, the CDR3 is TGTGCCATCAGTGTCGGCCCCCAGCGGTCCACTGAAGCTTTCTTT. Translation: CAISVGPQRSTEAFF.